This entry lists 18 T cell receptor beta chains sequenced from one sample in a study of graft-versus-host responses after intestinal transplantation (dated by TCRdb to the early 2020s). These receptors have no identified antigens. The time point label for this specimen denotes: cells obtained before transplantation from donor or recipient. The library was built by means of the immunoSEQ multiplex PCR assay. TCRdb mirrors the immuneACCESS table, restricted to in-frame sequences. Some clones are absent from its copies; in checked studies, under half trace to an unresolved V gene, and the reason for the others is unknown. The sample records about 25,000 clones, roughly four fifths of which are singletons. The biggest ten clones account for 0.93% of the sample. Specimen: unstimulated CD8+ T cells sorted from spleen or lymph node cells, collected before transplant. These receptors originate from a human donor who was the organ donor for an intestinal transplant.

The chain recombines TRBV4-3 with TRBJ2-2; 8 bases agree with TRBD2. CDR3 size: 15 residues. Germline loops: CDR1 LGHNA, CDR2 YSLEER. J lost 7 bases, V lost 1 base, and 5 bases had no gene match. The CDR3 spells CASSQGAGAGGELFF. In nucleotides, the CDR3 is TGCGCCAGCAGCCAAGGAGCGGGGGCGGGCGGGGAGCTGTTTTTT.

The chain joins TRBV7-7 to TRBJ2-1, with D perhaps TRBD2 (5 bases). The V end was cut by 3 bases, the J end by 8 bases, with 26 bases between. This CDR3 has 18 residues. Germline assignment: CDR1 SSHAT and CDR2 FNYEAQ (reference sequence). The CDR3 sequence: CASSFPPSAGLGWDEQFF. In DNA form, the CDR3 reads TGTGCCAGCAGCTTCCCCCCCTCGGCGGGCCTAGGGTGGGATGAGCAGTTCTTC.

V and J are TRBV19 and TRBJ1-2; D gene ambiguous. CDR3 length: 14 amino acids. Deletions cut 2 bases from V and 8 bases from J, with 15 bases between. The germline V gene encodes CDR1 LNHDA and CDR2 SQIVND (reference sequence). Written as DNA, the CDR3 is TGTGCCAGTAGTATATCCCGGGCCCAGCAGGGCTACACCTTC. Residues: CASSISRAQQGYTF.

V gene TRBV5-1 combines with J gene TRBJ2-1; D gene unclear. CDR3 size: 12 residues. The ends were cut back, 2 bases at V and 7 bases at J, with 7 bases in the middle. Germline lookup yields CDR1 SGHRS and CDR2 YFSETQ. CDR3 loop: CASSLGVNEQFF. The CDR3 DNA reads TGCGCCAGCAGCTTAGGAGTGAATGAGCAGTTCTTC. Using reference TRBV5-1 and TRBJ2-1 for the parts outside the CDR3, the full variable domain is KAGVTQTPRYLIKTRGQQVTLSCSPISGHRSVSWYQQTPGQGLQFLFEYFSETQRNKGNFPGRFSGRQFSNSRSEMNVSTLELGDSALYLCASSLGVNEQFFGPGTRLTVL.

The rearrangement joins TRBV5-4 to TRBJ2-1; unclear D gene. The CDR3 is made up of 12 amino acids. From germline, CDR1 is SGHNT and CDR2 YYREEE (reference sequence). V lost 2 bases, J lost 7 bases, and 7 bases lay in between. In nucleotides, the CDR3 is TGTGCCAGCAGCTTAATATCAAATGAGCAGTTCTTC. Translation gives CASSLISNEQFF.

The chain is built from TRBV6-5 and TRBJ1-1, with no clear D. Trimming removed 2 bases at V and 1 base at J, with 14 bases between. Germline-derived CDR1 and CDR2 are MNHEY and SVGAGI. The CDR3 covers 16 residues. CDR3 nucleotide sequence: TGTGCCAGCAGTTACGGGCCCGGGATAGCGAACACTGAAGCTTTCTTT. It is translated as CASSYGPGIANTEAFF.

The J gene is TRBJ1-1, the V gene TRBV19, with no clear D. The CDR3 is 14 residues long. Trimming left V 4 bases short and J 1 base short, with 10 bases between. CDR1 and CDR2 (germline): LNHDA, SQIVND (reference sequence). The CDR3 sequence is CASSRPQQNTEAFF. The CDR3 DNA reads TGTGCCAGTAGTAGGCCACAGCAGAACACTGAAGCTTTCTTT.

This chain links TRBV14 with TRBJ2-1; 13 positions agree with TRBD2. Trimming at V came to 4 bases and at J to 0 bases, leaving 3 bases not matched to a gene. The CDR3 extends over 17 amino acids. Germline assignment: CDR1 SGHDN and CDR2 FVKESK. CDR3 region: CASSPGTSGISYNEQFF. In nucleotides, the CDR3 is TGTGCCAGCAGCCCGGGGACTAGCGGGATCTCCTACAATGAGCAGTTCTTC.

This chain uses TRBV7-6 with TRBJ2-7; D possibly corresponds to TRBD1 (6 bases). The CDR3 totals 14 residues. Germline values: CDR1 SGHVS, CDR2 FNYEAQ. Trimming removed 6 bases from V and 5 bases from J, with 17 bases in between. CDR3: CASSSDREYHEQYF. CDR3 nucleotide sequence: TGTGCCAGCAGTTCGGACAGAGAGTACCACGAGCAGTACTTC.

The chain links TRBV6-5 to TRBJ1-1; maybe TRBD1 (5 bases). Deletions cut 5 bases from V and 7 bases from J, with 14 bases between. This CDR3 comprises 13 residues. In germline, CDR1 is MNHEY, CDR2 SVGAGI. This chain's CDR3 is CASSLTPGGEAFF. In DNA form, the CDR3 reads TGTGCCAGCAGTCTAACCCCGGGGGGTGAAGCTTTCTTT.

The chain uses TRBV7-2 and TRBJ2-7; a weak D match, TRBD2 (5 bases). V was cut by 3 bases and J by 3 bases, with 12 bases left in between. Germline V gene data show CDR1 as SGHTA and CDR2 as FQGNSA. The CDR3 is 14 amino acids. CDR3 protein: CASSFWTHYYEQYF. Here the CDR3 DNA reads TGTGCCAGCAGCTTCTGGACTCATTACTACGAGCAGTACTTC.

The V call is TRBV10-1, the J call TRBJ1-1, with D unresolved. The germline gives CDR1 WNHNN, CDR2 SYGVQD (reference sequence). The V and J ends lost 3 bases and 8 bases respectively, with 7 bases between them. The CDR3 has 11 residues. The CDR3 nucleotides are TGCGCCAGCAGTGACAGCACCGAAGCTTTCTTT. Its translation: CASSDSTEAFF.

The DNA of the CDR3 is TGTGCCAGCAGTTGGTCCGGGACACACTACGAGCAGTACTTC. Translation gives CASSWSGTHYEQYF. This chain joins TRBV25-1 and TRBJ2-5, with D possibly matching TRBD1 (6 bases). The DNA end is a closer match to TRBJ2-7, so the J assignment may be wrong. This CDR3 has 14 amino acids. Germline V lookup: CDR1 MGHDK, CDR2 SYGVNS.

The chain has TRBV5-1 and TRBJ1-1; no definite D call. The V gene's germline CDR1 is SGHRS and CDR2 YFSETQ. The CDR3 spans 14 residues. The V and J ends lost 6 bases and 1 base respectively, with 13 bases between them. This CDR3 reads CASIPGYENTEAFF. The CDR3 nucleotides read TGCGCCAGCATCCCTGGGTACGAGAACACTGAAGCTTTCTTT.

The V call is TRBV4-3, the J call TRBJ2-3, with 10 bases lining up with TRBD2. V trimming: 0 bases; J trimming: 1 base; junction bases outside the gene matches: 10. CDR3 length equals 19 residues. Germline CDR1 reads LGHNA; CDR2 reads YSLEER. CDR3 protein: CASSQDPVSGGFGTDTQYF. DNA of the CDR3: TGCGCCAGCAGCCAAGATCCGGTTAGCGGGGGGTTCGGCACAGATACGCAGTATTTT.

V and J are TRBV5-1 and TRBJ2-1, with D possibly matching TRBD2 (5 bases). V dropped 5 bases and J dropped 9 bases, with 12 bases sitting between them. Germline loops: CDR1 SGHRS, CDR2 YFSETQ. CDR3 size: 12 residues. DNA of the CDR3: TGCGCCAGCAGTAGTAGCAGCGGTGAGCAGTTCTTC. Protein product: CASSSSSGEQFF. The full variable domain, rest sourced from reference TRBV5-1 and TRBJ2-1, is KAGVTQTPRYLIKTRGQQVTLSCSPISGHRSVSWYQQTPGQGLQFLFEYFSETQRNKGNFPGRFSGRQFSNSRSEMNVSTLELGDSALYLCASSSSSGEQFFGPGTRLTVL.

J is TRBJ2-7 and V is TRBV19; 10 positions agree with TRBD1. The CDR3 has 14 amino acids. Germline CDR1 is LNHDA and CDR2 is SQIVND (reference sequence). The V and J ends lost 8 bases and 4 bases, in that order; junction bases with no gene match: 8. CDR3 DNA sequence: TGTGCCAGTCAGCCGGGACAGGGGCTATACGAGCAGTACTTC. Protein sequence: CASQPGQGLYEQYF. Based on the CDR3 plus reference TRBV19 and TRBJ2-7, the full variable domain is DGGITQSPKYLFRKEGQNVTLSCEQNLNHDAMYWYRQDPGQGLRLIYYSQIVNDFQKGDIAEGYSVSREKKESFPLTVTSAQKNPTAFYLCASQPGQGLYEQYFGPGTRLTVT.

The chain employs TRBV15 and TRBJ2-1, with D hard to call. Trimming removed 5 bases at V and 7 bases at J, with 9 bases between. There are 12 residues in the CDR3. Germline CDR1 reads LNHNV; CDR2 reads YYDKDF (reference sequence). CDR3 DNA: TGTGCCACCAGCGGCGAGATAAATGAGCAGTTCTTC. Translating it yields CATSGEINEQFF. Filled out from reference TRBV15 and TRBJ2-1, the complete variable domain reads DAMVIQNPRYQVTQFGKPVTLSCSQTLNHNVMYWYQQKSSQAPKLLFHYYDKDFNNEADTPDNFQSRRPNTSFCFLDIRSPGLGDTAMYLCATSGEINEQFFGPGTRLTVL.